This T cell receptor (beta chain) comes out of a study of regulatory T cells in long-lasting Graves disease. Study-wide background: Antithyroid drug intake by newly diagnosed Graves' patients had lasted under 3 months.

Time point here: newly diagnosed GD, antithyroid drugs for less than 3 months. There was RNA extracted from PBMCs, and the TCR library was made from it. The patients were enrolled through endocrinology in Xi'an, China. Looked up from germline, CDR1 is SEHNR and CDR2 is FQNEAQ (reference sequence). This CDR3 is built from 14 residues. Library construction for TCR beta used iRepertoire HTBI primers and Arm-PCR of CDR3 regions. TCRdb recomputed calls from the multiplex PCR reads with MiXCR, one row per CDR3 protein. The sample has 350,000 to 550,000 distinct CDR3 sequences, 16% seen once. Another study also made use of these data, one on T cells in Graves' hyperthyroidism and ophthalmopathy.

Sequencing used peripheral blood mononuclear cells (PBMCs), obtained at new diagnosis, from a patient treated with antithyroid drugs. The receptor's source is a woman under 30 with Graves disease. The chain has TRBV7-9 and TRBJ2-7, with D uncertain. The CDR3 loop reads CARERLAVSWEQYF. CDR3 in DNA: TGTGCTAGAGAAAGACTGGCCGTTTCGTGGGAGCAGTACTTC. The full variable domain, in which reference TRBV7-9 and TRBJ2-7 provide the parts outside the CDR3, is DTGVSQNPRHKITKRGQNVTFRCDPISEHNRLYWYRQTLGQGPEFLTYFQNEAQLEKSRLLSDRFSAERPKGSFSTLEIQRTEQGDSAMYLCARERLAVSWEQYFGPGTRLTVT.